Listed below are T cell receptor beta chains from one sample, sequenced in a study of T cells in Graves' hyperthyroidism and ophthalmopathy. One entry per CDR3 protein, called by TCRdb with MiXCR from the multiplex PCR reads. The sample consists of 300,000 to 350,000 distinct CDR3 sequences, roughly 18% of them appearing once. Sequencing was done on a sample of blood. These receptor sequences come from a middle-aged woman with Graves' ophthalmopathy. Both conserved end residues are part of each CDR3. A D gene is named only where the DNA matches it firmly. Rows may omit the clone size; those that give it use once, few, many or a size class.

- many TRBJ2-5 TRBV6-1 TGTGCCAGCAGTGAAGTTCCAGGAGGGCAAGAGACCCAGTACTTC CASSEVPGGQETQYF
TRBD1 many TRBJ1-2 TRBV18 TGTGCCAGCTCGGAGGTCGGAGGACAGGATGGCTACACCTTC CASSEVGGQDGYTF
- many TRBJ1-1 TRBV19 TGTGCCAGTAGTATTTCCAGGGTCACCGAAGCTTTCTTT CASSISRVTEAFF
TRBD1 many TRBJ1-1 TRBV6-1 TGTGCCAGCAGTGAAAGGACAGGTTTGAACACTGAAGCTTTCTTT CASSERTGLNTEAFF
- - TRBJ2-5 TRBV6-1 TGTGCCAGCAGAAAACCGGGAAGTGAAGAGACCCAGTACTTC CASRKPGSEETQYF
- many TRBJ1-3 TRBV20-1 TGCAGTGCTCTAGACCTCTCTGGAAACACCATATATTTT CSALDLSGNTIYF
- - TRBJ2-5 TRBV6-1 TGTGCCACCGCCTCGTCCGGTAAAAACCTACAAGAGACCCAGTACTTC CATASSGKNLQETQYF
TRBD1 many TRBJ2-7 TRBV7-2 TGTGCCAGCAGCTTAAGGACAGGGGTTGACTCCAGACGGTCTCGGCAGTACTTC CASSLRTGVDSRRSRQYF
TRBD1 many TRBJ1-5 TRBV7-9 TGTGCCAGCAGCCCCAGGGGGGTCACACAGCCCCAGCATTTT CASSPRGVTQPQHF
- many TRBJ1-5 TRBV6-2/TRBV6-3 TGTGCCAGCAGTTACGAACAGGGATTCCAGCCCCAGCATTTT CASSYEQGFQPQHF